This TCR beta chain was captured by sequencing in a study of cytomegalovirus exposure and HLA in healthy donors. Study-wide findings and caveats: Later analysis identified a missense DCLRE1C variant that was linked to TCR beta V- and J-gene trimming.

This CDR3 has 13 amino acids. Trimming left V 5 bases short and J 3 bases short, with 9 bases between. In germline, CDR1 is MDHEN, CDR2 SYDVKM. This clone was observed once. Its antigen is not identified. PCR was performed using 60 Vbeta and 13 Jbeta primers. Here immunoSEQ multiplex PCR was the method, and the copy in TCRdb shows in-frame clones only, minus some. The table has over 100,000 clones, 60% to 80% seen once. This clonotype originated in a female donor in good health and CMV-seronegative. The sequenced sample consisted of PBMCs. The V and J genes are TRBV28 and TRBJ2-3; tentatively, D is TRBD1 (6 bases). Here the CDR3 reads CASSVQGTDTQYF. In DNA form, the CDR3 reads TGTGCCAGCAGTGTACAGGGAACAGATACGCAGTATTTT.